One sample yielded the 27 T cell receptor beta chains listed below, sequenced in a study of Graves' ophthalmopathy and Graves' hyperthyroidism. TCR beta CDR3 amplification used RNA transcripts. HTBI primers served in a first-round RT-PCR, which a second-round multiplex PCR followed. TCRdb reanalysed the multiplex PCR reads using MiXCR and keeps one entry per CDR3 protein. The data contain about 740,000 distinct CDR3 sequences, around 40% of them singletons. Sequencing was done on a sample of peripheral blood. All receptors come from an adult man with Graves' ophthalmopathy.

This clonotype was seen repeatedly, ten times or more. V usage is TRBV24-1 and J usage is TRBJ1-1, with unresolved D. Germline V lookup: CDR1 KGHDR, CDR2 SFDVKD. V was shortened by 3 bases and J by 3 bases, with 7 bases between the two germline ends. The CDR3 loop spans 13 amino acids. The CDR3 reads CATSDRRDTEAFF. The CDR3 DNA follows: TGTGCCACCAGTGATCGGAGGGACACTGAAGCTTTCTTT.

A note on this clonotype: This may be a read error: a much more frequent sequence differs by one nucleotide. This is likely a read error, given that the CDR3 carries no conserved phenylalanine or tryptophan at its end. The CDR3 DNA reads TGTGCCAGCAGGGAGGCACAGGGGGCGGATGAAGCTTTCCTT. Translated, it gives CASREAQGADEAFL. V is TRBV2 and J is TRBJ1-1; TRBD1 matches 9 bases. From germline, CDR1 is SNHLY and CDR2 FYNNEI. The CDR3 consists of 14 residues. Trimming removed 6 bases from V and 7 bases from J; junction bases left unmatched: 9.

The rearrangement links TRBV2 to TRBJ2-7; 9 nucleotides line up with TRBD2. The CDR3 is 14 residues long. J lost 6 bases, V lost 3 bases, and 6 bases had no gene match. CDR1 and CDR2 from the germline V gene are SNHLY and FYNNEI. The CDR3 spells CASSERGGGGEQYF. DNA of the CDR3: TGTGCCAGCAGTGAGCGAGGCGGGGGGGGCGAGCAGTACTTC.

This clonotype was observed a few times. The CDR3 spells CASSQAGKNYGYTF. CDR3 bases: TGTGCCAGCAGCCAAGCCGGAAAGAACTATGGCTACACCTTC. The chain has TRBV12-3 or TRBV12-4 and TRBJ1-2; D unresolved. The CDR3 has 14 amino acids. V lost 6 bases to trimming and J lost 2 bases, with 13 bases between them.

Details on this clonotype: This may be a read error, as it is one base from a much larger clone. The rearrangement links TRBV29-1 to TRBJ2-5; D remains unclear. This CDR3 is 13 amino acids long. V was shortened by 2 bases and J by 1 base, with 8 bases between the two germline ends. Germline V lookup: CDR1 SQVTM, CDR2 ANQGSEA. CDR3 in amino acids: CSVEKNLQETQYF. CDR3 DNA: TGCAGCGTTGAAAAGAACCTCCAAGAGACCCAGTACTTC.

The rearrangement links TRBV7-9 to TRBJ2-7, with D perhaps assigned TRBD1 or TRBD2 (5 bases each). Germline CDR1 and CDR2: SEHNR and FQNEAQ (reference sequence). Trimming removed 6 bases at V and 4 bases at J, with 16 bases between. There are 14 residues in the CDR3. The CDR3 spells CASSRGVVGYEQYF. The CDR3 DNA reads TGTGCCAGCAGTCGGGGCGTGGTAGGGTACGAGCAGTACTTC.

There are a few counts of this clonotype. V is TRBV20-1 and J is TRBJ1-2; tentatively, D is TRBD1 (6 bases). CDR1 is DFQATT, CDR2 SNEGSKA, per germline (reference sequence). The V end was cut by 5 bases, the J end by 4 bases, with 17 bases between. The CDR3 totals 14 residues. The DNA of the CDR3 is TGCAGTGCTGGGGGAGGGGACACTCCCTATGGCTACACCTTC. This sequence encodes CSAGGGDTPYGYTF.

The chain's CDR3 is CASSSPRNTGELFF. CDR3 in DNA: TGTGCCAGCAGCTCTCCGCGGAACACCGGGGAGCTGTTTTTT. V usage is TRBV25-1 and J usage is TRBJ2-2, with D unresolved. V lost 6 bases and J lost 1, with 9 bases in between. The CDR3 is 14 residues long. CDR1 is MGHDK, CDR2 SYGVNS, per germline. Filled out from reference TRBV25-1 and TRBJ2-2, the complete variable domain reads EADIYQTPRYLVIGTGKKITLECSQTMGHDKMYWYQQDPGMELHLIHYSYGVNSTEKGDLSSESTVSRIRTEHFPLTLESARPSHTSQYLCASSSPRNTGELFFGEGSRLTVL.

The CDR3 sequence: CASSSGFGNQPQHF. The CDR3 nucleotides are TGTGCCAGCAGTTCAGGTTTTGGCAATCAGCCCCAGCATTTT. The rearrangement joins TRBV6-5 to TRBJ1-5; D unclear. The V gene's germline CDR1 is MNHEY and CDR2 SVGAGI. The CDR3 has 14 amino acids. The V and J ends lost 4 bases and 2 bases respectively, with 9 bases between them.

This clonotype was seen only a few times. The V call is TRBV6-5, the J call TRBJ2-5; D may be TRBD1 or TRBD2 (5 bases each). The CDR3 contains 13 residues. Between the trimmed V and J ends, which lost 7 bases and 5 bases, there was a span of 14 bases. The germline V gene has CDR1 MNHEY and CDR2 SVGAGI. The chain's CDR3 is CASTHLGVETQYF. Here the CDR3 DNA reads TGTGCCAGCACTCATTTGGGGGTCGAGACCCAGTACTTC.

The chain has TRBV15 and TRBJ2-6; possibly TRBD2 for D (6 bases). Germline-derived CDR1 and CDR2 are LNHNV and YYDKDF (reference sequence). There are 17 residues in the CDR3. V gave up 3 bases and J gave up 2 bases, with 14 bases separating them. CDR3 sequence reads: CATSRSISGAGANVLTF. The CDR3 DNA is TGTGCCACCAGCAGGTCAATATCGGGGGCTGGGGCCAACGTCCTGACTTTC.

This chain joins TRBV19 and TRBJ2-7; D possibly corresponds to TRBD2 (6 bases). V gave up 6 bases and J gave up 4 bases, with 13 bases separating them. The CDR3 extends over 13 amino acids. Germline V lookup: CDR1 LNHDA, CDR2 SQIVND (reference sequence). CDR3 amino acids: CASSQTSRYEQYF. The DNA for the CDR3 is TGTGCCAGTAGCCAGACTAGTCGATACGAGCAGTACTTC. The variable domain in full, with the rest retrieved from reference TRBV19 and TRBJ2-7, is DGGITQSPKYLFRKEGQNVTLSCEQNLNHDAMYWYRQDPGQGLRLIYYSQIVNDFQKGDIAEGYSVSREKKESFPLTVTSAQKNPTAFYLCASSQTSRYEQYFGPGTRLTVT.

The chain employs TRBV7-9 and TRBJ2-5; the match to TRBD2 covers 12 bases. Looked up from germline, CDR1 is SEHNR and CDR2 is FQNEAQ (reference sequence). V lost 4 bases, J lost 2 bases, and 8 bases stayed unmatched. This CDR3 has 17 amino acids. The CDR3 DNA follows: TGTGCCAGCAGCTCGACTAGCGGGGGATCGTTACAAGAGACCCAGTACTTC. Amino acids: CASSSTSGGSLQETQYF.

This clonotype showed up many times. The chain carries TRBV7-3 and TRBJ2-7; TRBD2 is a possible D gene (6 bases). This CDR3 has 13 amino acids. In germline, CDR1 is SGHTA, CDR2 FQGTGA. V gave up 4 bases and J gave up 5 bases, with 12 bases separating them. The CDR3 sequence: CASSYLEGDEQYF. The DNA of the CDR3 is TGTGCCAGCAGCTACCTGGAGGGCGACGAGCAGTACTTC. Full variable domain (remainder filled in from reference TRBV7-3 and TRBJ2-7): GAGVSQTPSNKVTEKGKYVELRCDPISGHTALYWYRQSLGQGPEFLIYFQGTGAADDSGLPNDRFFAVRPEGSVSTLKIQRTERGDSAVYLCASSYLEGDEQYFGPGTRLTVT.

This clonotype was seen a handful of times. This chain uses TRBV10-1 with TRBJ2-7; 12 nucleotides line up with TRBD2. CDR3 length: 18 residues. Germline values: CDR1 WNHNN, CDR2 SYGVQD (reference sequence). V shed 2 bases and J 2 bases; nucleotides not matched to a gene: 10. In DNA, the CDR3 is TGCGCCAGCAGTGAGAGGGCTAGCGGGGGGGCCCGGACCTACGAGCAGTACTTC. The encoded protein is CASSERASGGARTYEQYF.

V is TRBV20-1 and J is TRBJ1-6; D is ambiguous. Germline CDR1 is DFQATT and CDR2 is SNEGSKA (reference sequence). The CDR3 is 16 residues long. V lost 2 bases to trimming and J lost 5 bases, with 16 bases between them. The CDR3 DNA follows: TGCAGTGCTAGAAAGGGTCTTGGCGTCAATAATTCACCCCTCCACTTT. Amino acid sequence: CSARKGLGVNNSPLHF.

The chain is built from TRBV25-1 and TRBJ2-2; D perhaps matches TRBD1 (5 bases). The CDR3 is 15 residues long. Trimming left V 6 bases short and J 5 bases short, with 16 bases between. From germline, CDR1 is MGHDK and CDR2 SYGVNS. The CDR3 coding sequence is TGTGCCAGCAGCCAAGTTTCAGGGATGACCGGGGAGCTGTTTTTT. This sequence encodes CASSQVSGMTGELFF.

This clonotype was seen ten or more times. V is TRBV29-1 and J is TRBJ2-5, with D uncertain. The V gene lost 6 bases and the J gene lost 5 bases, with 13 bases spanning the gap. From germline, CDR1 is SQVTM and CDR2 ANQGSEA. This CDR3 has 12 residues. CDR3 nucleotides: TGCAGCGTCGATCGGGTTGGCGAGACCCAGTACTTC. Its translation: CSVDRVGETQYF.

This chain connects TRBV29-1 to TRBJ1-2, with D possibly being TRBD1 (6 bases). The germline gives CDR1 SQVTM, CDR2 ANQGSEA. V was pared by 7 bases and J by 7 bases, with 16 bases between. This CDR3 has 12 residues. CDR3 sequence: CSAARDISGYTF. In DNA form, the CDR3 reads TGCAGCGCCGCCCGGGACATTAGTGGCTACACCTTC.

The table lists this clonotype with a few counts. V usage is TRBV10-3 and J usage is TRBJ2-5, with 13 bases identical to TRBD2. V was clipped by 3 bases and J by 5 bases; unmatched bases: 3. The CDR3 contains 15 residues. In germline, CDR1 is ENHRY, CDR2 SYGVKD. The CDR3 loop reads CAISELAGGGETQYF. The CDR3 bases are TGTGCCATCAGTGAACTAGCGGGGGGGGGGGAGACCCAGTACTTC.

The gene calls are TRBV11-2 and TRBJ1-4; D not certain. Germline loops: CDR1 SGHAT, CDR2 FQNNGV. The CDR3 extends over 15 amino acids. The V and J ends lost 2 bases and 7 bases respectively, with 14 bases between them. The chain's CDR3 is CASSLIPAEIEKLFF. CDR3 coding DNA: TGTGCCAGCAGCTTAATTCCCGCCGAGATTGAAAAACTGTTTTTT.

This rearrangement joins TRBV12-3 or TRBV12-4 to TRBJ1-1; D is unresolved. The CDR3 is 14 amino acids. V was clipped by 1 base and J by 4 bases, with 10 bases between them. The CDR3 protein is CASSLGSDGTEAFF. The CDR3 DNA is TGTGCCAGCAGTTTAGGGTCGGATGGCACTGAAGCTTTCTTT.

The V call is TRBV7-9, the J call TRBJ1-1, with 9 bases aligning to TRBD1. The CDR3 extends over 15 amino acids. V lost 5 bases, J lost 4 bases, and 8 bases stayed unmatched. Germline CDR1 SEHNR, CDR2 FQNEAQ (reference sequence). The CDR3 sequence: CASSLGQGIGTEAFF. The CDR3 nucleotides read TGTGCCAGCAGCCTCGGACAGGGGATTGGCACTGAAGCTTTCTTT. Using reference TRBV7-9 and TRBJ1-1 for the parts outside the CDR3, the full variable domain is DTGVSQNPRHKITKRGQNVTFRCDPISEHNRLYWYRQTLGQGPEFLTYFQNEAQLEKSRLLSDRFSAERPKGSFSTLEIQRTEQGDSAMYLCASSLGQGIGTEAFFGQGTRLTVV.

This clonotype was detected only a few times. The chain is built from TRBV7-2 and TRBJ1-2; 8 bases match TRBD1. Germline assignment: CDR1 SGHTA and CDR2 FQGNSA. CDR3 length equals 14 residues. Germline trimming cut 5 bases from V and 7 bases from J; bases unmatched to any gene: 9. The DNA of the CDR3 is TGTGCCAGCAGCCTTGGACAGGGAGGTTTTGGCTACACCTTC. Its translation is CASSLGQGGFGYTF.

This clonotype was picked up many times. The chain recombines TRBV9 with TRBJ1-2; D gene ambiguous. The germline V gene has CDR1 SGDLS and CDR2 YYNGEE. The CDR3 loop spans 15 amino acids. V shed 4 bases and J shed 0 bases, with 13 bases lying between them. The CDR3 DNA follows: TGTGCCAGCAGCTCAGGACGAGCAGCTAACTATGGCTACACCTTC. It codes for CASSSGRAANYGYTF.

This clonotype was counted between two and nine times. V and J are TRBV20-1 and TRBJ1-2; no clear D gene. The CDR3 spans 13 residues. Germline V gene sequence: CDR1 DFQATT, CDR2 SNEGSKA (reference sequence). V lost 3 bases and J lost 1, with 9 bases in between. Here the CDR3 DNA reads TGCAGTGCTAGTCTAAGGGATAACTATGGCTACACCTTC. Its protein is CSASLRDNYGYTF.

V and J are TRBV19 and TRBJ2-5; D not certain. CDR1 is LNHDA and CDR2 is SQIVND in the germline V gene (reference sequence). V lost 0 bases and J 2 bases, leaving 4 bases between the germline ends. This CDR3 comprises 13 residues. The chain's CDR3 is CASSIDLQETQYF. The CDR3 bases are TGTGCCAGTAGTATAGATCTACAAGAGACCCAGTACTTC.